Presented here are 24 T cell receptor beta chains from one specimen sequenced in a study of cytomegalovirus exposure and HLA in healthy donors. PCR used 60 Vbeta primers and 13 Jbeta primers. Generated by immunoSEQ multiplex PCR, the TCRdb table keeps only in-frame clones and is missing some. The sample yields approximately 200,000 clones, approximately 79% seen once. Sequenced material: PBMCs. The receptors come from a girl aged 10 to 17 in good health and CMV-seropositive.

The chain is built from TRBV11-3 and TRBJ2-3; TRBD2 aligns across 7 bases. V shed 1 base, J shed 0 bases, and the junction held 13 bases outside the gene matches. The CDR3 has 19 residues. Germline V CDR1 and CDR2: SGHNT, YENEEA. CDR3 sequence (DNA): TGTGCCAGCAGCTTAGGAGGGAGGGAAAGCGCGGCTAGCACAGATACGCAGTATTTT. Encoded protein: CASSLGGRESAASTDTQYF. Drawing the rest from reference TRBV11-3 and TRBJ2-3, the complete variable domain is EAGVVQSPRYKIIEKKQPVAFWCNPISGHNTLYWYLQNLGQGPELLIRYENEEAVDDSQLPKDRFSAERLKGVDSTLKIQPAELGDSAVYLCASSLGGRESAASTDTQYFGPGTRLTVL.

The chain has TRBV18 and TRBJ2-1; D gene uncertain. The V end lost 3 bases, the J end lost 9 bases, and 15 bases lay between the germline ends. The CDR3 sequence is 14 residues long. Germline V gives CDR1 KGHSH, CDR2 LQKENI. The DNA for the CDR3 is TGTGCCAGCTCACCCGGCCCGGAGTTAGGTGAGCAGTTCTTC. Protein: CASSPGPELGEQFF.

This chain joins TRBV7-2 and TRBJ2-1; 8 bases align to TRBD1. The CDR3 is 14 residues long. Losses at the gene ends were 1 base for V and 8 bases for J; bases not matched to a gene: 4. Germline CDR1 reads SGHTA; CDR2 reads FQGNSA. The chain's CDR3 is CASSLGYRGYEQFF. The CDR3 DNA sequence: TGTGCCAGCAGCTTAGGTTACAGGGGGTATGAGCAGTTCTTC.

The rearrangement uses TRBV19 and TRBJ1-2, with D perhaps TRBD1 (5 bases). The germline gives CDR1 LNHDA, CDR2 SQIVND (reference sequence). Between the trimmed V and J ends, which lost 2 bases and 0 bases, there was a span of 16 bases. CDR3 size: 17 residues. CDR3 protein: CASSITGGGSSNYGYTF. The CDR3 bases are TGTGCCAGTAGTATAACTGGGGGAGGGTCTTCTAACTATGGCTACACCTTC.

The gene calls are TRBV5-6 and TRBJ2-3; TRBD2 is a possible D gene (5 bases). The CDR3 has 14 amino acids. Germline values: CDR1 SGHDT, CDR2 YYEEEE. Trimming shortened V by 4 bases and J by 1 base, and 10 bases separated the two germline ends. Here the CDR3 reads CASSRGRGTDTQYF. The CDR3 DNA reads TGTGCCAGCAGCCGAGGGCGGGGCACAGATACGCAGTATTTT.

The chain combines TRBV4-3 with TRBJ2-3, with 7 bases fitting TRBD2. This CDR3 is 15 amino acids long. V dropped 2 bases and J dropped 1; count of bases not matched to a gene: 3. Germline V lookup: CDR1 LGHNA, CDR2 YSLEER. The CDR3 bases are TGCGCCAGCAGCCAATTCGCGGGGGGCACAGATACGCAGTATTTT. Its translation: CASSQFAGGTDTQYF.

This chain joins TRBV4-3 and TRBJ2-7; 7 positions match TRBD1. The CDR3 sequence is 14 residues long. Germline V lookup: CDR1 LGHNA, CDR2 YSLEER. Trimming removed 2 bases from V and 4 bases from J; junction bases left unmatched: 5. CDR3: CASSQLQGRYEQYF. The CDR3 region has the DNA TGCGCCAGCAGCCAACTACAGGGGCGGTACGAGCAGTACTTC.

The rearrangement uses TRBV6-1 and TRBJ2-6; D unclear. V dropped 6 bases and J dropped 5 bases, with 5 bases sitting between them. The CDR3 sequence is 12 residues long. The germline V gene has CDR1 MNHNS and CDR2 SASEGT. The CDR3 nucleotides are TGTGCCAGCAGAGAGTGGGCCAACGTCCTGACTTTC. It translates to CASREWANVLTF.

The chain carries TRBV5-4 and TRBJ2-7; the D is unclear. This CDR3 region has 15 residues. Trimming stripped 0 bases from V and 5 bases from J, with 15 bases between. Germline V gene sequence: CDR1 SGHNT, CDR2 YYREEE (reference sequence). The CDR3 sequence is CASSLARGHPHEQYF. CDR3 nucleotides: TGTGCCAGCAGCTTGGCCCGTGGGCACCCCCACGAGCAGTACTTC.

The CDR3 sequence is CASSSPTGDGVGYTF. CDR3 in DNA: TGTGCCAGCAGTTCTCCGACGGGAGACGGGGTTGGCTACACCTTC. This sequence joins TRBV6-5 and TRBJ1-2; no clear D. This CDR3 has 15 residues. Per the germline V gene, CDR1 is MNHEY and CDR2 is SVGAGI. With 4 bases removed from V and 7 bases from J, the gap between germline ends came to 19 bases.

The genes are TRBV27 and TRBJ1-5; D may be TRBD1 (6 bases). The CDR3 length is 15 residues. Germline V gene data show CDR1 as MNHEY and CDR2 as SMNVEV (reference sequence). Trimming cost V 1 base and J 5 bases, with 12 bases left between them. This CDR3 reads CASSLYQGSDQPQHF. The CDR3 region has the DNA TGTGCCAGCAGTTTATACCAGGGGAGCGATCAGCCCCAGCATTTT.

The CDR3: CASSLYGQNYGYTF. The CDR3 DNA is TGTGCCAGCAGTTTATACGGACAGAACTATGGCTACACCTTC. The chain carries TRBV28 and TRBJ1-2; possible D gene TRBD1, 6 bases. Trimming removed 1 base from V and 2 bases from J, with 8 bases in between. This CDR3 is built from 14 residues. CDR1 MDHEN and CDR2 SYDVKM come from the germline V gene.

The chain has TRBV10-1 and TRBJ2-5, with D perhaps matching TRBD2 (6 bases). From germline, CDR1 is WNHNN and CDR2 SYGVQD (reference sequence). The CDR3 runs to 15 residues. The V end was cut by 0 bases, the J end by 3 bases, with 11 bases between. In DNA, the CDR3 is TGCGCCAGCAGTGAGTCGATTAGCGGTAAAGAGACCCAGTACTTC. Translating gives CASSESISGKETQYF.

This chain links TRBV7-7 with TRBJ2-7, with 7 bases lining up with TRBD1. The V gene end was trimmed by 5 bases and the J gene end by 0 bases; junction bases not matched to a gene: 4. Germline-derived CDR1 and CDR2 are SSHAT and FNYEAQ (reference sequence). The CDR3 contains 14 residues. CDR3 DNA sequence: TGTGCCAGCAGCCCAGGGGACAGCTCCTACGAGCAGTACTTC. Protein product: CASSPGDSSYEQYF. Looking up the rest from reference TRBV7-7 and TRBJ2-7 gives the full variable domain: GAGVSQSPRYKVTKRGQDVTLRCDPISSHATLYWYQQALGQGPEFLTYFNYEAQPDKSGLPSDRFSAERPEGSISTLTIQRTEQRDSAMYRCASSPGDSSYEQYFGPGTRLTVT.

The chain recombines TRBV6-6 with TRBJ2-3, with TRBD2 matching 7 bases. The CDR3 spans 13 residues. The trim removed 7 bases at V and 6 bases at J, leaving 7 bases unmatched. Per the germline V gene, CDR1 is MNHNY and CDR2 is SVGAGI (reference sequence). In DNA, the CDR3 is TGTGCCAGCACCAGCGCGGGAGCGGATACGCAGTATTTT. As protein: CASTSAGADTQYF.

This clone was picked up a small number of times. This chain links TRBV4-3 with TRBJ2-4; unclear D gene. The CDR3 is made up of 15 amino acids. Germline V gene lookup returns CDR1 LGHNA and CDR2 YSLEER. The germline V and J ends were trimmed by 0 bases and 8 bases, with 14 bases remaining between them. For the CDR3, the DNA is TGCGCCAGCAGCCAAGATTCGCCCAAAGTAGACATTCAGTACTTC. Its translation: CASSQDSPKVDIQYF.

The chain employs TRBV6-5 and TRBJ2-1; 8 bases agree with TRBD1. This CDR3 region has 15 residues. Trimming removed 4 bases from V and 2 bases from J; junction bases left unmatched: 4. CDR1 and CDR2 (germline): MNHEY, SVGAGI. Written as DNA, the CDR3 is TGTGCCAGCAGTTTCTCGGGACAGGCCTACAATGAGCAGTTCTTC. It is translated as CASSFSGQAYNEQFF.

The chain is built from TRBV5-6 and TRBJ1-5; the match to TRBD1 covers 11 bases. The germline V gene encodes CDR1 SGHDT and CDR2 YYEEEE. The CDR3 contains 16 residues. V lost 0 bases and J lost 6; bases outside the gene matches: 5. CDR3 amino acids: CASSLAGTGGGQPQHF. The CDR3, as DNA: TGTGCCAGCAGCTTGGCCGGGACAGGGGGGGGTCAGCCCCAGCATTTT.

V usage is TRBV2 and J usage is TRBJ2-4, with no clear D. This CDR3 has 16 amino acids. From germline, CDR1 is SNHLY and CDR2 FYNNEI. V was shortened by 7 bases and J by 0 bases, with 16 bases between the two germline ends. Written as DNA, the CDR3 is TGTGCCAGCATCGGAGAATTGAACGGAGCCAAAAACATTCAGTACTTC. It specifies CASIGELNGAKNIQYF.

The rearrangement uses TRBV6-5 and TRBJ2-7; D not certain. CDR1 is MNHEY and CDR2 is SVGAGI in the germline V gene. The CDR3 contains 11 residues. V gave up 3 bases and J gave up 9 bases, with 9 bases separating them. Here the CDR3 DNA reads TGTGCCAGCAGTTATTTGAGTGTGCAGTACTTC. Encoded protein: CASSYLSVQYF.

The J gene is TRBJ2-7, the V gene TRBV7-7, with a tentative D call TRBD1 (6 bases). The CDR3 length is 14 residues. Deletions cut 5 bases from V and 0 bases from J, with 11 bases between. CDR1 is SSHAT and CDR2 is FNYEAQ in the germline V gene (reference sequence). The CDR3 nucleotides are TGTGCCAGCAGCCTCTCGACAGGCTCCTACGAGCAGTACTTC. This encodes CASSLSTGSYEQYF.

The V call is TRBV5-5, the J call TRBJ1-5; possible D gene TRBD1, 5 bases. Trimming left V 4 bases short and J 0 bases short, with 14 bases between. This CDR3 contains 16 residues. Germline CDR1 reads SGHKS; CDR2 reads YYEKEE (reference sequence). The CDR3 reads CASSPSGGVSNQPQHF. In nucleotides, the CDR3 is TGTGCCAGCAGCCCCTCGGGGGGGGTTAGCAATCAGCCCCAGCATTTT. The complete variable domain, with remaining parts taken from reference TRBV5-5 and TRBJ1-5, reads DAGVTQSPTHLIKTRGQQVTLRCSPISGHKSVSWYQQVLGQGPQFIFQYYEKEERGRGNFPDRFSARQFPNYSSELNVNALLLGDSALYLCASSPSGGVSNQPQHFGDGTRLSIL.

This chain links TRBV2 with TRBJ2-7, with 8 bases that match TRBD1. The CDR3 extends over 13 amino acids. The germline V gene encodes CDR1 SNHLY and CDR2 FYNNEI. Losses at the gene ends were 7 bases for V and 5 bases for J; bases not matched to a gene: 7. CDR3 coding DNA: TGTGCCAGCACAAGACAGGGGAGTGACGAGCAGTACTTC. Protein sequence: CASTRQGSDEQYF.

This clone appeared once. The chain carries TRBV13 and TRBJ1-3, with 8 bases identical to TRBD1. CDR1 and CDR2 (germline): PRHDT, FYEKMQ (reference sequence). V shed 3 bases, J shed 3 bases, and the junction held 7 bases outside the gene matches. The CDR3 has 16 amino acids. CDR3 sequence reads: CASSLEQGVLGNTIYF. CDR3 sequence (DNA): TGTGCCAGCAGCTTGGAACAGGGGGTACTTGGAAACACCATATATTTT.